One and the same sample provided the 20 T cell receptor beta chains below, sequenced in a study of cytomegalovirus exposure and HLA in healthy donors. Use of 60 Vbeta and 13 Jbeta primers characterized the PCR. The repertoire was sequenced with immunoSEQ multiplex PCR; TCRdb's copy has only in-frame clones and lacks some. Found here are about 110,000 clones, roughly 71% of them singletons; the top ten hold about 11%. Sequencing was done on a sample of PBMCs. The source is a middle-aged man in good health and CMV-seropositive.

This chain joins TRBV12-2 and TRBJ1-1. TRBV12-2 is labeled a pseudogene. This CDR3 is 13 amino acids long. The chain's CDR3 is CASRRGGNTEAFF. CDR3 coding DNA: TGTGCAAGTCGCAGGGGGGGGAACACTGAAGCTTTCTTT.

The rearrangement joins TRBV28 to TRBJ2-7; a possible D gene is TRBD1 (5 bases). V dropped 3 bases and J dropped 3 bases, with 12 bases sitting between them. The CDR3 is 14 amino acids. CDR1 and CDR2 (germline): MDHEN, SYDVKM. CDR3 region: CASSFGARVYEQYF. The CDR3 DNA follows: TGTGCCAGCAGTTTCGGTGCCAGGGTCTACGAGCAGTACTTC.

J is TRBJ1-2 and V is TRBV6-5; D is perhaps TRBD1 (6 bases). The CDR3 length is 14 residues. The ends were cut back, 6 bases at V and 3 bases at J, with 14 bases in the middle. In germline, CDR1 is MNHEY, CDR2 SVGAGI. The CDR3 DNA sequence: TGTGCCAGCAGGTACGATGGACAGCACTATGGCTACACCTTC. Translated, it gives CASRYDGQHYGYTF.

The rearrangement links TRBV7-2 to TRBJ2-2; 8 bases map to TRBD1. The V gene's germline CDR1 is SGHTA and CDR2 FQGNSA. V trimming: 1 base; J trimming: 4 bases; junction bases outside the gene matches: 2. CDR3 size: 15 residues. CDR3 nucleotides: TGTGCCAGCAGCTTAGTACAGGGGGTCACCGGGGAGCTGTTTTTT. Protein: CASSLVQGVTGELFF.

This clone has just a few counts. The genes are TRBV9 and TRBJ2-3, with 7 bases matching TRBD1. From germline, CDR1 is SGDLS and CDR2 YYNGEE. The CDR3 runs to 17 residues. V lost 3 bases and J lost 2; bases outside the gene matches: 12. The CDR3: CASSDPRDREYTDTQYF. The CDR3 nucleotides are TGTGCCAGCAGCGACCCCCGGGACAGAGAATACACAGATACGCAGTATTTT.

CDR3 DNA sequence: TGTGCCAGCAGCGTAGAGGCCCAATCCTACAGGACCGCCTACAATGAGCAGTTCTTC. Translation: CASSVEAQSYRTAYNEQFF. V usage is TRBV9 and J usage is TRBJ2-1; TRBD1 might be the D (5 bases). The V gene lost 0 bases and the J gene lost 2 bases, with 21 bases spanning the gap. Germline V gene data show CDR1 as SGDLS and CDR2 as YYNGEE. The CDR3 is made up of 19 amino acids.

This sequence joins TRBV19 and TRBJ1-5; TRBD1 agrees at 7 bases. The V and J ends lost 3 bases and 4 bases, in that order; junction bases with no gene match: 6. The germline CDR1 and CDR2 sequences are LNHDA and SQIVND (reference sequence). CDR3 length: 15 amino acids. In nucleotides, the CDR3 is TGTGCCAGTAGTATTTCGACAGGGAGTAATCAGCCCCAGCATTTT. Protein: CASSISTGSNQPQHF.

This clone was detected a few times. This sequence joins TRBV5-6 and TRBJ2-5; the match to TRBD1 covers 7 bases. This CDR3 spans 14 amino acids. Germline V lookup: CDR1 SGHDT, CDR2 YYEEEE. The junction had 4 bases not matched to a gene; V was cut back by 2 bases and J by 3 bases. The CDR3: CASSFRQGKETQYF. In nucleotides, the CDR3 is TGTGCCAGCAGCTTCCGACAGGGTAAAGAGACCCAGTACTTC.

The V gene is TRBV19, the J gene TRBJ1-5; maybe TRBD1 (5 bases). V was shortened by 5 bases and J by 3 bases, with 11 bases between the two germline ends. This CDR3 is 14 amino acids long. Germline CDR1 is LNHDA and CDR2 is SQIVND (reference sequence). The CDR3 sequence: CASSAPGLNQPQHF. CDR3 in DNA: TGTGCCAGTAGTGCGCCGGGACTCAATCAGCCCCAGCATTTT.

V and J are TRBV10-2 and TRBJ2-3; 9 bases are a match to TRBD2. Trimming took 11 bases from V and 0 from J; bases not matched to a gene: 15. Germline-derived CDR1 and CDR2 are WSHSY and SAAADI. The CDR3 runs to 17 residues. The CDR3 loop is CAAWGAFSGRSTDTQYF. The CDR3 nucleotides are TGCGCCGCCTGGGGGGCCTTTAGCGGGAGAAGCACAGATACGCAGTATTTT.

This clone appeared once. The genes are TRBV4-1 and TRBJ1-2, with 7 bases aligning to TRBD1. Trimming cost V 4 bases and J 6 bases; bases outside gene matches: 5. The CDR3 length is 13 residues. Germline loops: CDR1 MGHRA, CDR2 YSYEKL. Written as DNA, the CDR3 is TGCGCCAGCAGCCCGACAGGGATCAATGGCTACACCTTC. Encoded protein: CASSPTGINGYTF.

Worth noting for this clone: The sample carries other DNA sequences with the same CDR3. This chain uses TRBV9 with TRBJ2-3, with unresolved D. Germline lookup yields CDR1 SGDLS and CDR2 YYNGEE. The CDR3 has 12 residues. V was cut by 5 bases and J by 0 bases, with 4 bases left in between. The CDR3 DNA is TGTGCCAGCAGTTTAAGCACAGATACGCAGTATTTT. Translated, it gives CASSLSTDTQYF.

The rearrangement links TRBV7-9 to TRBJ2-7; 8 positions agree with TRBD2. The V gene's germline CDR1 is SEHNR and CDR2 FQNEAQ (reference sequence). This CDR3 comprises 14 residues. J gave up 5 bases and V 2 bases, and 5 bases lay outside the gene matches. Written as DNA, the CDR3 is TGTGCCAGCAGCTTACCCGGGAGGGCCCACGAGCAGTACTTC. Its translation is CASSLPGRAHEQYF.

The chain uses TRBV7-8 and TRBJ2-3, with D maybe TRBD2 (6 bases). The CDR3 consists of 16 residues. Trimming took 0 bases from V and 0 from J, leaving 10 bases between them. Per germline, CDR1 SGHVS and CDR2 FQNEAQ. CDR3 nucleotides: TGTGCCAGCAGCTTAGCTACCGGGACTAGCACAGATACGCAGTATTTT. It is translated as CASSLATGTSTDTQYF.

This clone was seen a handful of times. This chain links TRBV18 with TRBJ2-7; 10 nucleotides line up with TRBD2. CDR1 and CDR2 (germline): KGHSH, LQKENI. This CDR3 is 15 amino acids long. Unmatched junction bases numbered 4, after V lost 2 bases and J lost 3 bases. The CDR3: CASSPKASGSYEQYF. In DNA form, the CDR3 reads TGTGCCAGCTCACCAAAGGCTAGCGGGAGCTACGAGCAGTACTTC.

This chain links TRBV7-9 with TRBJ2-7; 8 bases line up with TRBD1. The CDR3 is 16 residues long. CDR1 is SEHNR and CDR2 is FQNEAQ in the germline V gene (reference sequence). With V trimmed by 5 bases and J by 3 bases, 12 bases remained unmatched. The CDR3 region has the DNA TGTGCCAGCAGCCAACGGACAGGGCGTTTAGTCTACGAGCAGTACTTC. Translated, it gives CASSQRTGRLVYEQYF.

The rearrangement links TRBV5-1 to TRBJ1-1; no clear D. Germline values: CDR1 SGHRS, CDR2 YFSETQ. This CDR3 contains 12 residues. Trimming cost V 5 bases and J 3 bases, with 8 bases left between them. The CDR3 DNA sequence: TGCGCCAGCAGAGTGGGCGACACTGAAGCTTTCTTT. The encoded protein is CASRVGDTEAFF.

This sequence joins TRBV9 and TRBJ2-1; 8 bases map to TRBD2. J lost 6 bases, V lost 4 bases, and 9 bases had no gene match. CDR1 and CDR2 from the germline V gene are SGDLS and YYNGEE. This CDR3 region has 15 residues. In DNA form, the CDR3 reads TGTGCCAGCAGCCTTACTAGCGGCCTACCCAATGAGCAGTTCTTC. As protein: CASSLTSGLPNEQFF.

This clone came up a few times. J is TRBJ1-2 and V is TRBV5-4, with 7 positions matching TRBD1. The CDR3 covers 13 residues. V lost 2 bases, J lost 2 bases, and 0 bases stayed unmatched. Germline V gene lookup returns CDR1 SGHNT and CDR2 YYREEE (reference sequence). CDR3 residues: CASSLQGNYGYTF. CDR3 DNA: TGTGCCAGCAGCTTACAGGGGAACTATGGCTACACCTTC.

This chain uses TRBV7-9 with TRBJ2-1; 10 nucleotides agree with TRBD2. The CDR3 consists of 16 residues. Germline V gives CDR1 SEHNR, CDR2 FQNEAQ (reference sequence). V was pared by 3 bases and J by 6 bases, with 8 bases of the junction left unmatched. CDR3 bases: TGTGCCAGCAGCTTTGGGGGACTAGCGTATCTCAATGAGCAGTTCTTC. This translates into CASSFGGLAYLNEQFF.